The 9 T cell receptor beta chains presented below share a single source sample, sequenced in a study of cytomegalovirus exposure and HLA in healthy donors. With 60 Vbeta and 13 Jbeta primers, the PCR was carried out. Some clones are missing from TCRdb's copy, which holds only in-frame ones; the method was immunoSEQ multiplex PCR. The sample lists fewer than 200,000 clones, roughly 77% occurring once. What was sequenced was PBMCs. These receptors all stem from a woman aged 18-29 years in good health and CMV-seronegative.

The chain employs TRBV4-1 and TRBJ1-3, with 9 positions matching TRBD1. The CDR3 has 17 amino acids. With V trimmed by 6 bases and J by 2 bases, 11 bases remained unmatched. Germline V CDR1 and CDR2: MGHRA, YSYEKL. CDR3: CASRPGQGMSTGNTIYF. The CDR3 DNA is TGCGCCAGCAGACCGGGACAGGGTATGTCTACTGGAAACACCATATATTTT.

The chain links TRBV9 to TRBJ2-1, with no clear D. The CDR3 consists of 13 residues. Germline CDR1 and CDR2: SGDLS and YYNGEE. V lost 4 bases and J lost 5, with 10 bases in between. The CDR3 DNA reads TGTGCCAGCAGCCCCCCCTCAGACAATGAGCAGTTCTTC. Translated: CASSPPSDNEQFF.

The rearrangement links TRBV2 to TRBJ2-7, with D uncertain. V lost 4 bases and J lost 3, with 7 bases in between. CDR1 is SNHLY and CDR2 is FYNNEI in the germline V gene. The CDR3 is 12 residues long. DNA for the CDR3: TGTGCCAGCAGTGTTGGAGTCTACGAGCAGTACTTC. This codes for CASSVGVYEQYF.

In its sample, this clone was seen once. The rearrangement uses TRBV2 and TRBJ2-5; the D gene is possibly TRBD1 (6 bases). Germline V gives CDR1 SNHLY, CDR2 FYNNEI. This CDR3 comprises 13 residues. V dropped 7 bases and J dropped 5 bases, with 14 bases sitting between them. The CDR3 DNA reads TGTGCCAGCAATTTCAGGGGAATGGAGACCCAGTACTTC. This encodes CASNFRGMETQYF.

This clone showed up just a few times. The chain links TRBV15 to TRBJ2-7; possibly TRBD2 for D (6 bases). CDR1 is LNHNV and CDR2 is YYDKDF in the germline V gene (reference sequence). V was pared by 8 bases and J by 4 bases, with 12 bases between. This CDR3 spans 12 amino acids. CDR3 sequence: CATERANYEQYF. In DNA form, the CDR3 reads TGTGCCACCGAGCGGGCCAATTACGAGCAGTACTTC.

In nucleotides, the CDR3 is TGTGCCTGGAGTCACAGTTCCTATGGCTACACCTTC. This gives the protein CAWSHSSYGYTF. The V gene is TRBV30, the J gene TRBJ1-2; D gene unclear. The germline CDR1 and CDR2 sequences are GTSNPN and SVGIG (reference sequence). This CDR3 is 12 amino acids long. Trimming stripped 2 bases from V and 4 bases from J, with 8 bases between.

The chain joins TRBV27 to TRBJ2-3; 7 nucleotides line up with TRBD1. Germline V gene sequence: CDR1 MNHEY, CDR2 SMNVEV (reference sequence). Trimming removed 3 bases from V and 0 bases from J; junction bases left unmatched: 6. CDR3 length: 16 residues. The CDR3 sequence is CASSFTGTASTDTQYF. CDR3 in DNA: TGTGCCAGCAGTTTTACCGGGACAGCTAGCACAGATACGCAGTATTTT.

V gene TRBV6-1 combines with J gene TRBJ1-3; TRBD1 aligns across 7 bases. This CDR3 has 14 residues. With 4 bases clipped from V and 2 bases from J, the junction kept 2 bases outside the gene matches. Germline loops: CDR1 MNHNS, CDR2 SASEGT. CDR3 DNA sequence: TGTGCCAGCAGTGTCCAGGGGGCTGGAAACACCATATATTTT. Its translation is CASSVQGAGNTIYF.

The gene calls are TRBV19 and TRBJ2-1; maybe TRBD2 (5 bases). V dropped 3 bases and J dropped 4 bases, with 7 bases sitting between them. The CDR3 has 13 amino acids. The germline gives CDR1 LNHDA, CDR2 SQIVND (reference sequence). CDR3 amino acids: CASSIGGYNEQFF. CDR3 sequence (DNA): TGTGCCAGTAGTATTGGAGGATACAATGAGCAGTTCTTC.